The TCR beta chain under discussion was sequenced for a study of OX40 agonist ivuxolimab in advanced cancers. Looking at the study overall: Ivuxolimab was an agonistic, fully human IgG2 monoclonal antibody directed against OX40 (CD134), a costimulatory receptor. Peripheral TCRbeta sequencing was intended to test whether TCR sequence diversity was altered and clonal T-cell expansion was caused by ivuxolimab. The dose-escalation cohort was 82.7% male with a mean age of 60 years, ranging from roughly 23 to 85. Intravenous ivuxolimab was administered to patients every 2 weeks at six dose levels: 0.01, 0.1, 0.3, 1.5, 3 and 10 mg/kg. Prior anti-PD-1, anti-PD-L1 or anti-CTLA-4 therapy was permitted, and approximately 41% of dose-escalation patients had received checkpoint inhibitors. Partial responses were achieved by three dose-escalation patients, of whom one had hepatocellular carcinoma and two had cutaneous melanoma. The monotherapy dose-escalation portion (N of about 57 patients) of the phase I ivuxolimab trial is reported in the paper. Of the 50 or so patients in dose escalation, some 19 had hepatocellular carcinoma, some 15 had melanoma, 9 had renal cell carcinoma and 9 had head and neck cancer. Paper-wide results and their limitations: Low levels of normalized T-cell clonal expansion were also seen in some patients who did not respond. Antigen specificity was not determined for the clonally expanded peripheral T cells. After ivuxolimab, CD8+ T cells had more expanded clones than CD4+ T cells on average. Clonal expansion of both CD4+ and CD8+ blood T cells was observed from baseline to week 6 at doses 0.1 to 3.0 mg/kg. In the 0.1-3.0 mg/kg groups, partial responders were among the patients with the lowest normalized peripheral clonal expansion, particularly in CD8+ T cells.

Genomic DNA was isolated from the sorted cells so that the TCRbeta CDR3 region could be sequenced. The immunoSEQ Assay was used for sequencing of TCRbeta CDR3 regions. The immuneACCESS repertoire file appears here via TCRdb, limited to in-frame rearrangements. These files lack a portion of the clones; in checked studies, under half of the deficit traces to unresolved V genes, and the cause of the others is not known. This sample gives some 22,000 clones in total; just under 75% of them show up just once. Around a sixth of the sample rests with the top ten. With regard to this clone: Its antigen is unknown. No base quality information exists; no much larger clone differs at one position.

Per the germline V gene, SGHVS is the CDR1 and FQNEAQ is the CDR2. From its cysteine to its phenylalanine, the CDR3 spans 14 amino acids. The kept DNA is CDR3 alone, 42 bases in frame from the first base. Trimming at the junction amounts to 3 bases on V and 0 bases on J, and the germline ends lie 7 bases apart. Patients with a history of autoimmune disease or receiving systemic immunosuppression were excluded from the trial. Peripheral blood for TCR sequencing was collected from all dose cohorts at baseline, on cycle 4 day 1, and on cycle 7 day 1. The samples were drawn from a first-in-human, open-label, multicenter phase I dose-escalation trial of ivuxolimab. Adults with locally advanced or metastatic melanoma, renal cell, hepatocellular, or head and neck squamous cell carcinoma were enrolled in the trial. Before TCR sequencing, CD4+ T cells and CD8+ T cells from peripheral blood were sorted into separate populations.

This TCR was recovered from an adult with an advanced solid tumor such as melanoma, head and neck, liver or kidney cancer. The sequencing here drew on CD4+ or CD8+ T cells sorted from blood, taken in a trial of the OX40 agonist ivuxolimab. Recombination connected TRBV7-8 to TRBJ2-3, and possibly TRBD2, on 6 matching bases. At the DNA level, the sequence is TGTGCCAGCAGCTTGGGGACTAGCACAGATACGCAGTATTTT. This translates into CASSLGTSTDTQYF.